Here is one T cell receptor beta chain with its context. The antigen remains undetermined. Germline V gives CDR1 LNHDA, CDR2 SQIVND (reference sequence). The V end was cut by 9 bases, the J end by 5 bases, with 11 bases between. This CDR3 has 12 amino acids. These data originate in a study of graft-versus-host responses after intestinal transplantation. Study-wide results and limits: Clonal ratios of graft-versus-host to host-versus-graft in allografts were high for patients exhibiting graft-donor T cell macrochimerism.

The table came from immunoSEQ multiplex PCR; TCRdb's copy has only in-frame clones and leaves some out. The sample holds 90,000 to 150,000 clones, 85% to 95% seen once. Sequencing was performed on unstimulated CD8+ T cells sorted from spleen or lymph node cells, taken before intestinal transplant. The J gene is TRBJ2-1, the V gene TRBV19; D is unresolved. The receptor was isolated from a human donor who received an intestinal transplant. The CDR3, as DNA: TGTGCCAGCCTTTCGCCTAACAATGAGCAGTTCTTC. This encodes CASLSPNNEQFF.